These 25 T cell receptor beta chains originate from one sample sequenced in a study of blood T cells in healthy people across ages. A second PCR of about 6 to 12 cycles used a sample-barcoded 5' primer and a J-beta primer mix. MiXCR was run by TCRdb on the 5' RACE reads, yielding one entry per CDR3 protein. The sample yields roughly 1.6 million distinct CDR3 sequences, about 35% seen once. The sample taken for sequencing was blood. Receptors originate from a woman under 40 in good health.

V usage is TRBV11-2 and J usage is TRBJ1-2; perhaps TRBD1 as D (6 bases). Germline loops: CDR1 SGHAT, CDR2 FQNNGV. The V gene lost 5 bases and the J gene lost 8 bases, with 18 bases spanning the gap. The CDR3 is 14 residues long. The CDR3 loop is CASSPQGGRSGYTF. In DNA, the CDR3 is TGTGCCAGCAGCCCCCAAGGGGGGCGGTCGGGCTACACCTTC.

The chain joins TRBV2 to TRBJ1-2; D is unclear. CDR1 SNHLY and CDR2 FYNNEI come from the germline V gene. V gave up 7 bases and J gave up 2 bases, with 5 bases separating them. The CDR3 is made up of 11 amino acids. The DNA for the CDR3 is TGTGCCAGCATGCCCAACTATGGCTACACCTTC. Translating it yields CASMPNYGYTF.

This clonotype was seen a few times. This chain's CDR3 is CAISGSGTIYNEQFF. The CDR3 DNA is TGTGCCATCAGCGGGAGCGGGACTATATACAATGAGCAGTTCTTC. The V and J genes are TRBV10-3 and TRBJ2-1, with 7 bases matching TRBD2. The CDR3 is 15 residues long. CDR1 is ENHRY, CDR2 SYGVKD, per germline. Trimming removed 6 bases from V and 4 bases from J; junction bases left unmatched: 9.

The rearrangement uses TRBV2 and TRBJ1-1; 11 nucleotides align to TRBD1. The CDR3 length is 14 residues. CDR1 is SNHLY, CDR2 FYNNEI, per germline. Trimming removed 6 bases from V and 4 bases from J; junction bases left unmatched: 4. CDR3 sequence reads: CASRRDRGSTEAFF. In DNA, the CDR3 is TGTGCCAGCAGGAGGGACAGGGGGAGCACTGAAGCTTTCTTT.

The sample holds a few counts of this clonotype. The V gene is TRBV30, the J gene TRBJ1-2; D is unresolved. The V end was cut by 4 bases, the J end by 5 bases, with 8 bases between. Germline CDR1 is GTSNPN and CDR2 is SVGIG (reference sequence). The CDR3 sequence is 11 residues long. The CDR3 sequence is CAWKTDYGYTF. The CDR3 DNA sequence: TGTGCCTGGAAGACCGATTATGGCTACACCTTC.

A remark on this clonotype: A much more abundant neighbour one base away suggests this may be a read error. This chain joins TRBV7-2 and TRBJ2-3; 8 nucleotides align to TRBD2. CDR3 length: 14 amino acids. Germline lookup yields CDR1 SGHTA and CDR2 FQGNSA. J lost 4 bases, V lost 3 bases, and 3 bases had no gene match. CDR3 coding DNA: TGTGCCAGCAGCTTCCGGGGGGGCCCAGATACGCAGTATTTT. Residues: CASSFRGGPDTQYF. The variable domain in full, completed from reference TRBV7-2 and TRBJ2-3, reads GAGVSQSPSNKVTEKGKDVELRCDPISGHTALYWYRQSLGQGLEFLIYFQGNSAPDKSGLPSDRFSAERTGGSVSTLTIQRTQQEDSAVYLCASSFRGGPDTQYFGPGTRLTVL.

J is TRBJ2-3 and V is TRBV15; possible D gene TRBD2, 6 bases. Trimming removed 3 bases at V and 5 bases at J, with 15 bases between. Germline V gives CDR1 LNHNV, CDR2 YYDKDF (reference sequence). CDR3 length: 15 residues. Here the CDR3 reads CATSSERRVRDTQYF. For the CDR3, the DNA is TGTGCCACCAGCAGTGAGAGGAGGGTGAGAGATACGCAGTATTTT.

This clonotype was detected a few times. The rearrangement links TRBV6-1 to TRBJ2-7, with 9 positions matching TRBD1. This CDR3 contains 15 residues. J gave up 0 bases and V 6 bases, and 6 bases lay outside the gene matches. Germline-derived CDR1 and CDR2 are MNHNS and SASEGT. CDR3 sequence: CASRPGQGVSYEQYF. CDR3 coding DNA: TGTGCCAGCAGGCCGGGACAGGGAGTCTCCTACGAGCAGTACTTC.

CDR3 residues: CASSLEGTEDTQYF. In DNA form, the CDR3 reads TGCGCCAGCAGCTTGGAGGGAACAGAAGATACGCAGTATTTT. The chain recombines TRBV5-1 with TRBJ2-3, with D unclear. The CDR3 length is 14 residues. Germline V gene sequence: CDR1 SGHRS, CDR2 YFSETQ. V dropped 0 bases and J dropped 5 bases, with 10 bases sitting between them.

This clonotype was found many times. The J gene is TRBJ2-1, the V gene TRBV29-1, with a weak D call TRBD2 (6 bases). With 3 bases removed from V and 4 bases from J, the gap between germline ends came to 13 bases. CDR1 is SQVTM and CDR2 is ANQGSEA in the germline V gene. The CDR3 is made up of 14 amino acids. DNA of the CDR3: TGCAGCGTTGATGGGTCGGGGGATTACAATGAGCAGTTCTTC. Translating gives CSVDGSGDYNEQFF.

CDR3 DNA sequence: TGTGCCAGCAGTTTACTAACTATGGGGCGTGAGCAGTTCTTC. Translating it yields CASSLLTMGREQFF. The chain combines TRBV27 with TRBJ2-1; perhaps TRBD1 as D (5 bases). This CDR3 has 14 residues. V lost 2 bases to trimming and J lost 9 bases, with 14 bases between them. Germline-derived CDR1 and CDR2 are MNHEY and SMNVEV (reference sequence).

The gene calls are TRBV27 and TRBJ1-6; TRBD1 matches 12 bases. The CDR3 sequence is 17 residues long. In germline, CDR1 is MNHEY, CDR2 SMNVEV (reference sequence). Trimming took 0 bases from V and 9 from J; bases not matched to a gene: 6. CDR3 in amino acids: CASSLSPGQGAFSPLHF. In DNA, the CDR3 is TGTGCCAGCAGTTTATCGCCGGGACAGGGGGCGTTTTCACCCCTCCACTTT.

The sample holds many counts of this clonotype. The rearrangement uses TRBV10-2 and TRBJ2-5; possibly TRBD1 or TRBD2 for D (5 bases each). Trimming shortened V by 4 bases and J by 1 base, and 10 bases separated the two germline ends. The CDR3 loop spans 14 amino acids. Germline loops: CDR1 WSHSY, CDR2 SAAADI. Here the CDR3 DNA reads TGCGCCAGCAGTGGGACCGGGACCCAAGAGACCCAGTACTTC. Residues: CASSGTGTQETQYF.

This clonotype was found a few times. The CDR3 coding sequence is TGTGCCAGCAGTGTAACAGTCTCAGATACGCAGTATTTT. It is translated as CASSVTVSDTQYF. V is TRBV7-9 and J is TRBJ2-3; D is undetermined. Deletions cut 6 bases from V and 4 bases from J, with 11 bases between. From germline, CDR1 is SEHNR and CDR2 FQNEAQ (reference sequence). The CDR3 runs 13 residues.

In the case of this clonotype: The junction and the germline gene differ at one end; a read error may be behind it. V gene TRBV12-3 or TRBV12-4 combines with J gene TRBJ2-1; D gene uncertain. CDR3 length equals 13 residues. CDR3 sequence: CARSFGSSPGQFF. The DNA for the CDR3 is TGTGCCAGGAGTTTTGGCTCTTCTCCTGGGCAGTTCTTC.

This clonotype was detected only a few times. Mismatch with germline at one junction end may stem from a read error. The CDR3 loop is CVSSYPNNNEQFF. The DNA of the CDR3 is TGTGTCAGCAGTTACCCGAACAACAATGAGCAGTTCTTC. The chain links TRBV6-2 or TRBV6-3 to TRBJ2-1; D gene ambiguous. The length of the CDR3 is 13 residues. The V gene's germline CDR1 is MNHEY and CDR2 SVGEGT.

This clonotype was counted only a few times. This chain joins TRBV20-1 and TRBJ2-4; 11 nucleotides match TRBD2. Germline trimming cut 6 bases from V and 7 bases from J; bases unmatched to any gene: 8. Germline V CDR1 and CDR2: DFQATT, SNEGSKA (reference sequence). The CDR3 extends over 14 amino acids. CDR3 amino acids: CSAPSSGRANIQYF. CDR3 DNA: TGCAGTGCCCCAAGTAGCGGGAGGGCCAACATTCAGTACTTC.

V usage is TRBV7-9 and J usage is TRBJ2-1, with D perhaps being TRBD1 or TRBD2 (6 bases each). Trimming took off 5 bases at V and 0 bases at J, with 14 bases between the two ends. The CDR3 loop spans 16 amino acids. Germline V lookup: CDR1 SEHNR, CDR2 FQNEAQ (reference sequence). CDR3 residues: CASSTQGGNSYNEQFF. CDR3 nucleotides: TGTGCCAGCAGCACACAGGGCGGGAACTCCTACAATGAGCAGTTCTTC.

This clonotype was seen more than once but under ten times. The chain couples TRBV20-1 to TRBJ1-1, with a tentative D call TRBD1 (5 bases). V was cut by 6 bases and J by 1 base, with 12 bases left in between. From germline, CDR1 is DFQATT and CDR2 SNEGSKA (reference sequence). The CDR3 consists of 13 residues. The DNA of the CDR3 is TGCAGTGCCCCGGGGGAGGCGAACACTGAAGCTTTCTTT. Protein sequence: CSAPGEANTEAFF.

The chain is built from TRBV27 and TRBJ2-5; either TRBD1 or TRBD2 may fit D (5 bases each). The germline V gene has CDR1 MNHEY and CDR2 SMNVEV (reference sequence). CDR3 length: 14 amino acids. Trimming removed 1 base at V and 5 bases at J, with 11 bases between. CDR3 amino acids: CASSLFGARETQYF. In DNA form, the CDR3 reads TGTGCCAGCAGTTTATTCGGGGCGAGGGAGACCCAGTACTTC.

This clonotype was detected many times. V gene TRBV28 combines with J gene TRBJ1-5, with TRBD1 matching 8 bases. The CDR3 contains 16 residues. CDR1 is MDHEN, CDR2 SYDVKM, per germline. V shed 7 bases and J 0 bases; nucleotides not matched to a gene: 8. DNA for the CDR3: TGTGCCAGCACCTCTACAGGGGGTAATAGCAATCAGCCCCAGCATTTT. As protein: CASTSTGGNSNQPQHF.

This clonotype was observed at least ten times. J is TRBJ2-1 and V is TRBV5-1; D is ambiguous. The CDR3 sequence is 13 residues long. Trimming took 0 bases from V and 4 from J, leaving 5 bases between them. Per germline, CDR1 SGHRS and CDR2 YFSETQ. The CDR3, as DNA: TGCGCCAGCAGCTTGGTTCAGTACAATGAGCAGTTCTTC. Encoded protein: CASSLVQYNEQFF.

This chain links TRBV6-1 with TRBJ1-2; no clear D gene. Germline assignment: CDR1 MNHNS and CDR2 SASEGT. The CDR3 spans 13 residues. V shed 3 bases and J shed 1 base, with 6 bases lying between them. The CDR3 protein is CASSERDNYGYTF. CDR3 DNA sequence: TGTGCCAGCAGTGAGAGAGATAACTATGGCTACACCTTC.

This rearrangement joins TRBV3-1 to TRBJ2-7, with TRBD2 matching over 7 bases. CDR1 is LGHDT and CDR2 is YNNKEL in the germline V gene (reference sequence). V lost 1 base to trimming and J lost 4 bases; unmatched junction nucleotides: 7. This CDR3 is built from 15 residues. DNA for the CDR3: TGTGCCAGCAGCCAAGTCCCGGGAGGAGGTTACGAGCAGTACTTC. Translation: CASSQVPGGGYEQYF.

This clonotype has only a few counts. The J gene is TRBJ2-1, the V gene TRBV21-1; the tabulated D call, TRBD2, remains unverified against the DNA. TRBV21-1 is deemed a pseudogene. The CDR3 length is 17 residues. The CDR3 here is CASSSGTGTSGDVEQFF. The CDR3 bases are TGTGCCAGCAGCAGCGGAACCGGGACTAGCGGGGATGTTGAGCAGTTCTTC.